This T cell receptor (beta chain) was sequenced in a study of cytomegalovirus exposure and HLA in healthy donors. Germline V gives CDR1 SGHVS, CDR2 FQNEAQ. Trimming left V 1 base short and J 5 bases short, with 14 bases between. This CDR3 spans 16 amino acids. 13 Jbeta primers and 60 Vbeta primers were used for the PCR. This table comes from immunoSEQ multiplex PCR, and its TCRdb copy is limited to in-frame clones, with some not included. The sample has about 180,000 clones, 81% seen once. Material for sequencing was PBMCs. This chain uses TRBV7-8 with TRBJ2-2, with D unclear. The TCR originated in a woman aged 18-30 years in good health and CMV-seropositive. The DNA for the CDR3 is TGTGCCAGCAGCTTAGTACTCCCCGAACTAACCGGGGAGCTGTTTTTT. It codes for CASSLVLPELTGELFF.